This passage covers 26 T cell receptor beta chains from one sample sequenced in a study of cytomegalovirus exposure and HLA in healthy donors (dated by TCRdb to the late 2010s). Library creation used the immunoSEQ multiplex PCR assay. For the multiplex PCR, a mixture combining 60 forward primers for TCR Vbeta segments and 13 reverse primers for TCR Jbeta segments was used. The source is immuneACCESS, and TCRdb retained only in-frame sequences with V and J called. Part of the clones is not carried over; for the studies checked, unresolved V genes explain less than half of this, and the remainder is unexplained. The sample profile shows over 150,000 clones; around four fifths of them were found once. Roughly an eighth of the sample rests with the top ten. Material for sequencing was PBMCs. These receptor sequences come from a woman between 50 and 59 years old in good health and CMV-seropositive.

This clone was observed a single time. The genes are TRBV19 and TRBJ2-5; weak D call: TRBD1 (5 bases). The end of the DNA is better explained by TRBJ2-7, so the J call may be wrong. There are 13 residues in the CDR3. The germline V gene has CDR1 LNHDA and CDR2 SQIVND (reference sequence). The CDR3 coding sequence is TGTGCCAGTAGAAGGACAACCTCCTACGAGCAGTACTTC. Its translation is CASRRTTSYEQYF.

The chain recombines TRBV7-9 with TRBJ1-3, with D unresolved. Trimming left V 8 bases short and J 4 bases short, with 15 bases between. Per germline, CDR1 SEHNR and CDR2 FQNEAQ (reference sequence). This CDR3 contains 14 residues. The CDR3 nucleotides are TGTGCCAGCCCCACGACGGGAGTCGGAAACACCATATATTTT. The encoded protein is CASPTTGVGNTIYF.

The chain recombines TRBV19 with TRBJ1-5; no reliable D call. Germline assignment: CDR1 LNHDA and CDR2 SQIVND (reference sequence). The germline V and J ends were trimmed by 4 bases and 4 bases, with 5 bases remaining between them. The length of the CDR3 is 12 residues. Written as DNA, the CDR3 is TGTGCCAGTAGTAGGAGGAATCAGCCCCAGCATTTT. Protein sequence: CASSRRNQPQHF.

This clone was counted between two and nine times. CDR3 DNA: TGTGCCTGGGGGGACAGACCACTACCCAAGCAGTACTTC. Translated, it gives CAWGDRPLPKQYF. The chain couples TRBV30 to TRBJ2-7; the match to TRBD1 covers 7 bases. Trimming removed 5 bases from V and 8 bases from J; junction bases left unmatched: 12. The CDR3 is 13 amino acids. From germline, CDR1 is GTSNPN and CDR2 SVGIG (reference sequence).

The sample holds one count of this clone. The genes are TRBV6-1 and TRBJ2-2; the match to TRBD1 covers 9 bases. The length of the CDR3 is 15 residues. Trimming removed 6 bases from V and 5 bases from J; junction bases left unmatched: 7. Germline loops: CDR1 MNHNS, CDR2 SASEGT. CDR3: CASSRPGQGTGELFF. The CDR3 DNA follows: TGTGCCAGCAGCCGACCGGGACAGGGAACCGGGGAGCTGTTTTTT.

Comments on this clone: Germline is not matched at one junction end, which may reflect a read error. V and J are TRBV6-6 and TRBJ1-2, with 8 bases aligning to TRBD1. Germline CDR1 is MNHNY and CDR2 is SVGAGI (reference sequence). CDR3 length equals 12 residues. CDR3 loop: CASSADRAENRF. The CDR3 bases are TGTGCCAGCAGCGCGGACAGGGCAGAGAACCGCTTC.

V is TRBV6-1 and J is TRBJ2-7, with D possibly being TRBD2 (6 bases). Trimming left V 1 base short and J 3 bases short, with 16 bases between. Germline loops: CDR1 MNHNS, CDR2 SASEGT. The CDR3 contains 16 residues. As DNA, the CDR3 is TGTGCCAGCAGTGAAGGGGCTCGGGGGACCTTCTACGAGCAGTACTTC. Translation gives CASSEGARGTFYEQYF.

The rearrangement uses TRBV5-6 and TRBJ2-1; 7 nucleotides agree with TRBD2. CDR1 and CDR2 from the germline V gene are SGHDT and YYEEEE. The CDR3 has 16 amino acids. The junction had 9 bases not matched to a gene; V was cut back by 6 bases and J by 0 bases. This CDR3 is CASILGGSVSYNEQFF. The CDR3 coding sequence is TGTGCCAGCATCCTCGGGGGGTCCGTCTCCTACAATGAGCAGTTCTTC.

This chain uses TRBV4-2 with TRBJ2-2; D is possibly TRBD1 (5 bases). CDR1 and CDR2 from the germline V gene are LGHNA and YNFKEQ. The CDR3 covers 15 residues. Trimming left V 3 bases short and J 0 bases short, with 8 bases between. The CDR3 spells CASSHETANTGELFF. For the CDR3, the DNA is TGTGCCAGCAGCCATGAGACAGCGAACACCGGGGAGCTGTTTTTT.

The rearrangement links TRBV9 to TRBJ2-2, with D maybe TRBD2 (7 bases). Trimming cost V 0 bases and J 6 bases, with 27 bases left between them. CDR1 and CDR2 (germline): SGDLS, YYNGEE. The CDR3 length is 20 residues. CDR3 protein: CASSVEGGNRDTASPGELFF. CDR3 DNA sequence: TGTGCCAGCAGCGTAGAGGGGGGGAACCGGGACACAGCTTCTCCCGGGGAGCTGTTTTTT.

The chain uses TRBV2 and TRBJ1-3, with no clear D. CDR1 and CDR2 from the germline V gene are SNHLY and FYNNEI. The ends were cut back, 6 bases at V and 0 bases at J, with 15 bases in the middle. The CDR3 length is 16 residues. The CDR3 sequence: CASSHPPGSSGNTIYF. In nucleotides, the CDR3 is TGTGCCAGCAGCCACCCTCCGGGGTCCTCTGGAAACACCATATATTTT.

J is TRBJ2-2 and V is TRBV6-1; the match to TRBD1 covers 10 bases. The V gene end was trimmed by 7 bases and the J gene end by 7 bases; junction bases not matched to a gene: 6. Germline V CDR1 and CDR2: MNHNS, SASEGT. There are 14 residues in the CDR3. The CDR3 region is CASKDRGTVGELFF. The CDR3 nucleotides read TGTGCCAGCAAGGACAGGGGGACAGTCGGGGAGCTGTTTTTT.

The chain recombines TRBV18 with TRBJ2-7; no clear D gene. The CDR3 loop spans 13 amino acids. The V gene's germline CDR1 is KGHSH and CDR2 LQKENI. V was shortened by 6 bases and J by 0 bases, with 9 bases between the two germline ends. The CDR3 DNA follows: TGTGCCAGCTCCTCTGCGGTCTCCTACGAGCAGTACTTC. Residues: CASSSAVSYEQYF.

The V gene is TRBV27, the J gene TRBJ1-2, with D tentatively TRBD1 (5 bases). Trimming left V 3 bases short and J 3 bases short, with 11 bases between. The CDR3 consists of 14 residues. From germline, CDR1 is MNHEY and CDR2 SMNVEV (reference sequence). CDR3: CASSFSQGYYGYTF. The DNA for the CDR3 is TGTGCCAGCAGTTTCTCTCAGGGATACTATGGCTACACCTTC.

V gene TRBV5-1 combines with J gene TRBJ2-3; D uncertain. With 1 base removed from V and 0 bases from J, the gap between germline ends came to 9 bases. CDR1 is SGHRS, CDR2 YFSETQ, per germline. The CDR3 is 15 amino acids. For the CDR3, the DNA is TGCGCCAGCAGCTTGTGGATAGCTAGCACAGATACGCAGTATTTT. Its protein is CASSLWIASTDTQYF.

The sample holds a few counts of this clone. The chain recombines TRBV5-1 with TRBJ2-2, with TRBD2 matching 14 bases. Germline V lookup: CDR1 SGHRS, CDR2 YFSETQ. V was clipped by 4 bases and J by 7 bases; unmatched bases: 6. The CDR3 runs 16 residues. The DNA of the CDR3 is TGCGCCAGCAGCAGAGGACTAGCGGGGGGAAGCGGGGAGCTGTTTTTT. It is translated as CASSRGLAGGSGELFF.

A single count supports this clone. The chain links TRBV2 to TRBJ1-2; D unclear. Germline V CDR1 and CDR2: SNHLY, FYNNEI. V was shortened by 6 bases and J by 4 bases, with 15 bases between the two germline ends. CDR3 length: 14 amino acids. This CDR3 reads CASRYSRTIYGYTF. Here the CDR3 DNA reads TGTGCCAGCAGGTACAGCAGGACTATCTATGGCTACACCTTC.

V usage is TRBV12-2 and J usage is TRBJ2-5; TRBD1 is the table's D call, not checked against the DNA. TRBV12-2 is labeled a pseudogene. This CDR3 region has 15 residues. The CDR3 sequence: CASRLAQGAGETQYF. In nucleotides, the CDR3 is TGTGCAAGTCGCTTAGCACAGGGGGCTGGGGAGACCCAGTACTTC.

CDR3 coding DNA: TGTGCCAGCAGCGGTGGACTAGCGGGGAACACCGGGGAGCTGTTTTTT. Encoded protein: CASSGGLAGNTGELFF. The chain recombines TRBV9 with TRBJ2-2, with TRBD2 matching 11 bases. The length of the CDR3 is 16 residues. Trimming removed 3 bases from V and 1 base from J; junction bases left unmatched: 2. In germline, CDR1 is SGDLS, CDR2 YYNGEE. Full variable domain (rest looked up from reference TRBV9 and TRBJ2-2): DSGVTQTPKHLITATGQRVTLRCSPRSGDLSVYWYQQSLDQGLQFLIQYYNGEERAKGNILERFSAQQFPDLHSELNLSSLELGDSALYFCASSGGLAGNTGELFFGEGSRLTVL.

The rearrangement links TRBV11-2 to TRBJ2-7; TRBD1 might be the D (6 bases). This CDR3 region has 12 residues. Germline CDR1 is SGHAT and CDR2 is FQNNGV. The V end was cut by 10 bases, the J end by 0 bases, with 10 bases between. The CDR3 DNA is TGTGCCACCCAGGACAGCTCCTACGAGCAGTACTTC. It encodes CATQDSSYEQYF.

To note about this clone: Other DNA sequences of this sample code for an identical CDR3. This CDR3 is CASRPGGEGSPLHF. DNA for the CDR3: TGTGCCAGCAGGCCAGGAGGCGAGGGTTCACCCCTCCACTTT. The chain joins TRBV27 to TRBJ1-6; no clear D gene. V was pared by 6 bases and J by 9 bases, with 15 bases between. Germline assignment: CDR1 MNHEY and CDR2 SMNVEV (reference sequence). This CDR3 has 14 amino acids.

The CDR3 reads CASSLAQNTTEAFF. The CDR3 bases are TGTGCCAGCAGCTTGGCACAGAATACCACTGAAGCTTTCTTT. The chain uses TRBV5-4 and TRBJ1-1; the D is unclear. This CDR3 comprises 14 residues. Trimming pared 0 bases from V and 4 bases from J, leaving 10 bases between. CDR1 and CDR2 from the germline V gene are SGHNT and YYREEE (reference sequence).

J is TRBJ1-3 and V is TRBV5-1, with TRBD1 as a possible D gene (6 bases). The V end lost 8 bases, the J end lost 4 bases, and 22 bases lay between the germline ends. Germline assignment: CDR1 SGHRS and CDR2 YFSETQ. The CDR3 extends over 16 amino acids. CDR3 region: CASHTGTDYFGNTIYF. In DNA, the CDR3 is TGCGCCAGTCATACAGGGACGGATTATTTCGGAAACACCATATATTTT.

The chain employs TRBV19 and TRBJ2-1; D gene unclear. The CDR3 has 11 residues. V was trimmed by 3 bases and J by 7 bases, leaving 4 bases between them. Per the germline V gene, CDR1 is LNHDA and CDR2 is SQIVND (reference sequence). DNA for the CDR3: TGTGCCAGTAGTATCGGGAATGAGCAGTTCTTC. Its protein product is CASSIGNEQFF.

This chain uses TRBV21-1 with TRBJ1-5. TRBV21-1 counts as a pseudogene. This CDR3 region has 12 residues. In nucleotides, the CDR3 is TGTGCCAGCAGCAAGGGGAGTCAGCCCCAGCATTTT. Translated: CASSKGSQPQHF.

This clone was recorded a few times. V is TRBV7-9 and J is TRBJ2-3; possible D gene TRBD2, 5 bases. This CDR3 contains 14 residues. Germline loops: CDR1 SEHNR, CDR2 FQNEAQ (reference sequence). V was cut by 5 bases and J by 2 bases, with 11 bases left in between. CDR3 residues: CASSPGIYTDTQYF. As DNA, the CDR3 is TGTGCCAGCAGCCCCGGGATTTACACAGATACGCAGTATTTT.